The source of this T cell receptor (beta chain) is a study of shared clonotypes between healthy human individuals. Overall study context: Each donor's CD8 memory used one plate, CD8 naive two, each CD4 subset three.

Clones were read by immunoSEQ multiplex PCR, and TCRdb kept only the in-frame ones, dropping some. The table shows 2 million to 2.5 million clones, with 80% to 95% occurring only once. Germline V gene sequence: CDR1 SGHTA, CDR2 FQGNSA. The J segment lost 6 bases and the V segment lost 5 bases, leaving 15 bases of the junction unmatched. There are 18 residues in the CDR3. Those who donated, Caucasian adults without exception, all lived in Nashville, Tennessee. A split of CD4+ cells into CD45RA+ naive and CD45RA-negative memory subsets was performed. This TCR came from a man aged 18 to 35 in good health. Some clones in this sample may be carry-over from other donors' samples. The specimen was naive CD4+ T cells from PBMCs. Subset defined: CD45RA+ positively selected. The rearrangement links TRBV7-2 to TRBJ2-7; 14 nucleotides match TRBD2. The CDR3 sequence: CASSPKAGTSGREREQYF. For the CDR3, the DNA is TGTGCCAGCAGCCCCAAGGCCGGGACTAGCGGGAGAGAGCGCGAGCAGTACTTC.